These 19 T cell receptor beta chains were all obtained from the same sample, sequenced in a study of cytomegalovirus exposure and HLA in healthy donors (dated by TCRdb to about 2017). The library was made by the immunoSEQ multiplex PCR assay. The multiplex PCR relied on a mix of 60 forward primers for TCR Vbeta segments and 13 reverse primers for TCR Jbeta segments. TCRdb took this table from immuneACCESS and kept in-frame rearrangements with V and J called. Such tables lack part of the clones; where checked against another copy, unresolved V genes explain under half of the gap, and the rest is unexplained. The sample yields over 150,000 clones; about 70% were counted once. Of the sample, about 2.5% falls within the top ten clones. Sequences were obtained from PBMCs. The origin of the receptors is a woman aged 35 to 49 in good health and CMV-seropositive.

This chain uses TRBV7-6 with TRBJ1-6; TRBD1 might be the D (5 bases). This CDR3 is built from 16 residues. Germline V gene data show CDR1 as SGHVS and CDR2 as FNYEAQ. V dropped 1 base and J dropped 9 bases, with 16 bases sitting between them. The CDR3 nucleotides are TGTGCCAGCAGCTTAGATCAGAAGGGGTCCGTTTCACCCCTCCACTTT. This encodes CASSLDQKGSVSPLHF.

The rearrangement links TRBV28 to TRBJ1-1, with a possible D match to TRBD1 (6 bases). Germline values: CDR1 MDHEN, CDR2 SYDVKM. V gave up 4 bases and J gave up 6 bases, with 18 bases separating them. The CDR3 contains 15 residues. CDR3 DNA: TGTGCCAGCAGTTCCCCCAATGGACAGTACGCTGAAGCTTTCTTT. Protein product: CASSSPNGQYAEAFF.

The chain combines TRBV2 with TRBJ1-1; D may be TRBD1 (5 bases). The germline V gene has CDR1 SNHLY and CDR2 FYNNEI. This CDR3 region has 15 residues. Deletions cut 5 bases from V and 0 bases from J, with 13 bases between. The CDR3 coding sequence is TGTGCCAGCAGTTCGGAGGGGCGACTGAACACTGAAGCTTTCTTT. This gives the protein CASSSEGRLNTEAFF.

The CDR3 nucleotides read TGTGCCAGCAGTGGACAGGGGGCTATAGATACGCAGTATTTT. Its protein product is CASSGQGAIDTQYF. V and J are TRBV6-1 and TRBJ2-3; 10 nucleotides line up with TRBD1. Germline V gives CDR1 MNHNS, CDR2 SASEGT. The CDR3 spans 14 residues. The trim removed 4 bases at V and 5 bases at J, leaving 3 bases unmatched.

The chain uses TRBV28 and TRBJ1-5, with TRBD1 matching over 7 bases. The V gene end was trimmed by 6 bases and the J gene end by 7 bases; junction bases not matched to a gene: 9. CDR1 MDHEN and CDR2 SYDVKM come from the germline V gene. This CDR3 contains 14 residues. Written as DNA, the CDR3 is TGTGCCAGCAGGCCGACAGGGCTTGGGCAGCCCCAGCATTTT. Translating gives CASRPTGLGQPQHF.

In this sample, this clone turned up a few times. The CDR3 DNA reads as TGTGCCAGCAGCTTGCAGCGATGGGCTAGCGGGATCTACGAGCAGTACTTC. Amino acid sequence: CASSLQRWASGIYEQYF. V usage is TRBV5-4 and J usage is TRBJ2-7; 9 nucleotides align to TRBD2. The V segment lost 1 base and the J segment 3 bases; nucleotides outside the gene matches: 11. This CDR3 has 17 amino acids. Germline CDR1 SGHNT, CDR2 YYREEE (reference sequence).

This clone was found many times. The CDR3 here is CASSDSYEQYF. The CDR3 bases are TGCGCCAGCTCCGACAGCTACGAGCAGTACTTC. The J gene is TRBJ2-7, the V gene TRBV5-1; tentatively, D is TRBD1 (5 bases). V was pared by 7 bases and J by 3 bases, with 8 bases between. This CDR3 has 11 residues. Looked up from germline, CDR1 is SGHRS and CDR2 is YFSETQ.

Comment on this clone: The sample has other DNA sequences that encode this CDR3 too. The V gene is TRBV5-1, the J gene TRBJ2-7; TRBD2 agrees at 12 bases. Germline V lookup: CDR1 SGHRS, CDR2 YFSETQ. The V segment lost 4 bases and the J segment 4 bases; nucleotides outside the gene matches: 18. This CDR3 has 19 amino acids. The CDR3 is CASSTGTSGYADKLYEQYF. CDR3 nucleotides: TGCGCCAGCAGCACGGGGACTAGCGGGTATGCTGATAAACTGTACGAGCAGTACTTC.

This clone was picked up a small number of times. V gene TRBV4-1 combines with J gene TRBJ2-7, with 11 nucleotides matching TRBD2. CDR3 length equals 17 residues. The germline gives CDR1 MGHRA, CDR2 YSYEKL. J lost 4 bases, V lost 4 bases, and 12 bases had no gene match. The CDR3 DNA reads as TGCGCCAGCAGCCCAAAAGGCACTAGCGGGGGTTCGTACGAGCAGTACTTC. Translation: CASSPKGTSGGSYEQYF.

V is TRBV10-2 and J is TRBJ2-2; a weak D match, TRBD1 (5 bases). Germline V gene sequence: CDR1 WSHSY, CDR2 SAAADI. V dropped 8 bases and J dropped 7 bases, with 14 bases sitting between them. There are 13 residues in the CDR3. CDR3 residues: CASEAGQGGELFF. CDR3 coding DNA: TGCGCCAGCGAAGCAGGGCAGGGCGGGGAGCTGTTTTTT.

This sequence joins TRBV2 and TRBJ2-1; 7 bases match TRBD2. The germline gives CDR1 SNHLY, CDR2 FYNNEI. The CDR3 has 15 residues. V dropped 4 bases and J dropped 7; count of bases not matched to a gene: 10. CDR3 sequence (DNA): TGTGCCAGCAGTGCCCTGGGACTGGGGGGGAATGAGCAGTTCTTC. It yields the protein CASSALGLGGNEQFF.

The chain couples TRBV4-1 to TRBJ1-2, with TRBD1 as a possible D gene (6 bases). The CDR3 is 15 amino acids. Germline V gives CDR1 MGHRA, CDR2 YSYEKL. V gave up 0 bases and J gave up 4 bases, with 12 bases separating them. In DNA form, the CDR3 reads TGCGCCAGCAGCCAAGAACCCCAGGGGAGCTATGGCTACACCTTC. Translated, it gives CASSQEPQGSYGYTF.

J is TRBJ2-4 and V is TRBV20-1; D is undetermined. Germline assignment: CDR1 DFQATT and CDR2 SNEGSKA (reference sequence). The CDR3 has 10 amino acids. Trimming took off 5 bases at V and 3 bases at J, with 2 bases between the two ends. The CDR3 reads CSAYKNIQYF. Written as DNA, the CDR3 is TGCAGTGCTTACAAAAACATTCAGTACTTC.

This clone turned up a few times. The gene calls are TRBV19 and TRBJ1-4, with 8 bases lining up with TRBD1. Germline trimming cut 1 base from V and 8 bases from J; bases unmatched to any gene: 3. The germline V gene has CDR1 LNHDA and CDR2 SQIVND (reference sequence). The CDR3 consists of 14 residues. CDR3 loop: CASSIGTGPEKLFF. The CDR3, as DNA: TGTGCCAGTAGTATAGGGACAGGGCCCGAAAAACTGTTTTTT. Combining the CDR3 with reference TRBV19 and TRBJ1-4 gives the whole variable domain DGGITQSPKYLFRKEGQNVTLSCEQNLNHDAMYWYRQDPGQGLRLIYYSQIVNDFQKGDIAEGYSVSREKKESFPLTVTSAQKNPTAFYLCASSIGTGPEKLFFGSGTQLSVL.

Comment on this clone: One junction end does not reproduce the germline sequence, and a read error may be involved. CDR3 residues: CASRLGSGQPQNF. In DNA, the CDR3 is TGTGCCAGCAGACTAGGGTCCGGTCAGCCCCAGAATTTT. The V and J genes are TRBV6-5 and TRBJ1-5, with unresolved D. The CDR3 is 13 amino acids. CDR1 is MNHEY and CDR2 is SVGAGI in the germline V gene.

The rearrangement uses TRBV28 and TRBJ1-5; the D gene is possibly TRBD1 (6 bases). V was cut by 5 bases and J by 4 bases, with 24 bases left in between. The germline V gene has CDR1 MDHEN and CDR2 SYDVKM. This CDR3 comprises 18 residues. The CDR3: CASSKTSHRVLGNQPQHF. The CDR3 DNA follows: TGTGCCAGCAGTAAAACTAGTCACAGGGTCCTCGGTAATCAGCCCCAGCATTTT.

The CDR3 region is CASSLMSYEQYF. DNA of the CDR3: TGTGCCAGCAGCTTGATGAGCTACGAGCAGTACTTC. The V call is TRBV5-6, the J call TRBJ2-7, with D uncertain. V lost 1 base, J lost 3 bases, and 5 bases lay in between. CDR1 is SGHDT and CDR2 is YYEEEE in the germline V gene. The CDR3 totals 12 residues.

J is TRBJ2-2 and V is TRBV2; D is perhaps TRBD2 (6 bases). This CDR3 comprises 14 residues. V was trimmed by 4 bases and J by 4 bases, leaving 10 bases between them. Looked up from germline, CDR1 is SNHLY and CDR2 is FYNNEI. CDR3 DNA: TGTGCCAGCAGTGTTTTGGGAGGCACCGGGGAGCTGTTTTTT. Amino acids: CASSVLGGTGELFF.

The chain carries TRBV5-5 and TRBJ2-7, with 7 bases aligning to TRBD1. CDR3 length equals 16 residues. V shed 0 bases, J shed 3 bases, and the junction held 9 bases outside the gene matches. From germline, CDR1 is SGHKS and CDR2 YYEKEE (reference sequence). CDR3 sequence reads: CASSLAHRGTGYEQYF. As DNA, the CDR3 is TGTGCCAGCAGCTTGGCTCACAGGGGAACGGGCTACGAGCAGTACTTC. Full variable domain (outside the CDR3, taken from reference TRBV5-5 and TRBJ2-7): DAGVTQSPTHLIKTRGQQVTLRCSPISGHKSVSWYQQVLGQGPQFIFQYYEKEERGRGNFPDRFSARQFPNYSSELNVNALLLGDSALYLCASSLAHRGTGYEQYFGPGTRLTVT.